This TCR beta chain was identified in a study of technical replicates of blood from a few donors. The CDR3 runs 17 residues. The ends were cut back, 5 bases at V and 0 bases at J, with 17 bases in the middle. Germline V CDR1 and CDR2: SGHTA, FQGTGA. Assay: immunoSEQ multiplex PCR; the TCRdb copy retains only in-frame clones and omits some. The repertoire holds 85,000 to 95,000 clones, with 90% to 97% as singletons. The chain employs TRBV7-3 and TRBJ2-1; D ambiguous. This sequence was found in a human donor in good health. Sequenced input: T cells isolated from PBMCs. CDR3 region: CASSSQIAFSSYNEQFF. CDR3 nucleotide sequence: TGTGCCAGCAGCAGTCAAATTGCCTTCAGCTCCTACAATGAGCAGTTCTTC.